The T cell receptor beta chain under discussion was sequenced for a study of radiation and T cells in renal cell carcinoma. Notes on the study in general: Pretreatment tumor biopsies were lacking, so baseline clonotypes are unknown. In blood, top tumor clones expanded by 2 weeks, shrinking by 4.

The time point was: blood 4 weeks post-SBRT, at nephrectomy. Noted treatment: 15 Gy SBRT to primary tumor, nephrectomy 4 weeks later. A note on this clone: Its antigen is still unknown.

The CDR3 spans 17 residues. Here immunoSEQ multiplex PCR was the method, and the copy in TCRdb shows in-frame clones only, minus some. Here the sample spans 40,000 to 45,000 clones, roughly 80% being singletons. The chain couples TRBV21-1 to TRBJ1-3. TRBV21-1 is tagged as a pseudogene. Sample: blood, taken from a patient whose treatment included radiotherapy and nephrectomy. This clonotype originated in a woman aged 70-85 years with renal cell carcinoma. The CDR3 sequence: CASSKVWGETFGNTIYF. DNA of the CDR3: TGTGCCAGCAGCAAAGTTTGGGGGGAAACGTTTGGAAACACCATATATTTT.